Listed here are 4 T cell receptor beta chains from one sample, sequenced in a study of early T cells in non-severe SARS-CoV-2 infection (dated by TCRdb to the early 2020s). The receptor library was made with 5' RACE. TCRdb records NextSeq 500 as the sequencer. TCRdb applied fastp at Q25 and MiXCR to the public reads, then kept only in-frame beta chains. Here each entry gathers all rows of one CDR3 protein and keeps the most common genes and DNA. Within this sample are 70,000 to 90,000 distinct CDR3 sequences, with approximately 11% of them counted one time only. Over 3.5% of the sample is in the top ten clones. The sequenced material came from whole blood. Receptors originate from an adult who was a healthcare worker with PCR-confirmed SARS-CoV-2 infection or an uninfected control (not recorded which).

CDR3 bases: TGTGCCAGCAGCTCCGAGGGGCGGGGCACAGATACGCAGTATTTT. This encodes CASSSEGRGTDTQYF. The J gene is TRBJ2-3, the V gene TRBV7-2; either TRBD1 or TRBD2 may supply D (5 bases each). The CDR3 sequence is 15 residues long. V was cut by 4 bases and J by 1 base, with 12 bases left in between. Germline V gene data show CDR1 as SGHTA and CDR2 as FQGNSA. Complete variable domain (other parts from reference TRBV7-2 and TRBJ2-3): GAGVSQSPSNKVTEKGKDVELRCDPISGHTALYWYRQSLGQGLEFLIYFQGNSAPDKSGLPSDRFSAERTGGSVSTLTIQRTQQEDSAVYLCASSSEGRGTDTQYFGPGTRLTVL.

The chain employs TRBV9 and TRBJ2-7; TRBD1 matches at 10 bases. This CDR3 has 14 amino acids. Losses at the gene ends were 2 bases for V and 6 bases for J; bases not matched to a gene: 5. Germline-derived CDR1 and CDR2 are SGDLS and YYNGEE. CDR3 coding DNA: TGTGCCAGCAGCGTGGGGACAGGGGCCCTCGAGCAGTACTTC. This gives the protein CASSVGTGALEQYF.

Only a few counts were recorded for this clonotype. The V call is TRBV6-5, the J call TRBJ1-2, with 7 bases matching TRBD1. Germline CDR1 is MNHEY and CDR2 is SVGAGI. The V segment lost 5 bases and the J segment 4 bases; nucleotides outside the gene matches: 10. The CDR3 runs to 15 residues. In DNA form, the CDR3 reads TGTGCCAGCAGTCCCTACACAGGGGCTTCCTATGGCTACACCTTC. This sequence encodes CASSPYTGASYGYTF.

This clonotype was detected ten times or more. The chain is built from TRBV9 and TRBJ2-3, with D possibly called TRBD1 or TRBD2 (5 bases each). This CDR3 is built from 15 residues. Germline assignment: CDR1 SGDLS and CDR2 YYNGEE. V lost 3 bases and J lost 0, with 11 bases in between. The CDR3 DNA sequence: TGTGCCAGCAGCGGATTCCGGGACAGCACAGATACGCAGTATTTT. This translates into CASSGFRDSTDTQYF.